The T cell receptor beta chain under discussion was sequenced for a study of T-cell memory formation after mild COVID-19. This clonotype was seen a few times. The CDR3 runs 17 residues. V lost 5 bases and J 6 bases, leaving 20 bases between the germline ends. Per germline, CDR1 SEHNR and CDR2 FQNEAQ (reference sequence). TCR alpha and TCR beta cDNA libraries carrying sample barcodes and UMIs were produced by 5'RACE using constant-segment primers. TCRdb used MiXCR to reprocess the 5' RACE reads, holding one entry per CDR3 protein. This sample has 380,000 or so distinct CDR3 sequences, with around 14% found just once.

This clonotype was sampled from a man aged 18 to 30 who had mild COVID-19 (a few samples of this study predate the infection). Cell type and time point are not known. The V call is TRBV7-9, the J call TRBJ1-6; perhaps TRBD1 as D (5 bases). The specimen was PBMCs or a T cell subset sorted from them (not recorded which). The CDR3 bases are TGTGCCAGCAGCGCATCCCCTTCCTCAGGGACTAATTCACCCCTCCACTTT. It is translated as CASSASPSSGTNSPLHF.